This T cell receptor (beta chain) stems from a study of CD8+CD57+ T cells in acquired aplastic anemia. Findings and caveats of the study: Both patients and controls carried the same twenty-nine CD8+ CDR3 sequences.

TCR beta VDJ and CDR3 profiles were obtained from a genomic DNA template. From the reads, TCRdb called clonotypes with MiXCR, one entry per CDR3 protein. Found here are over 150,000 distinct CDR3 sequences, over 55% of them singletons; the top ten hold approximately 42%. Of note for this clonotype: Its antigen remains unknown.

The authors sequenced patients whose flow cytometry had shown CD8+CD57+ cell expansion. Trimming removed 3 bases from V and 7 bases from J, with 16 bases in between. This CDR3 is 15 amino acids long. Germline CDR1 reads SNHLY; CDR2 reads FYNNEI. This clonotype was obtained from a human donor with aplastic anemia. The sequencing sample was made of sorted CD4+, CD8+, or CD8+CD57+ T cells (not recorded which) from PBMCs. This chain links TRBV2 with TRBJ1-5; D is uncertain. CDR3 sequence reads: CASSDLGSAHQPQHF. Written as DNA, the CDR3 is TGTGCCAGCAGTGACCTTGGGAGCGCCCACCAGCCCCAGCATTTT.